This TCR beta chain was captured in a study of cytomegalovirus exposure and HLA in healthy donors. Study conclusions and caveats: TCR beta V- and J-gene trimming was later associated with a missense DCLRE1C variant.

V lost 3 bases, J lost 3 bases, and 2 bases stayed unmatched. The length of the CDR3 is 14 residues. Per the germline V gene, CDR1 is SEHNR and CDR2 is FQNEAQ (reference sequence). Note on this clone: Its antigen remains unidentified.

The primer mix had 60 Vbeta and 13 Jbeta primers. Libraries were prepared by immunoSEQ multiplex PCR; TCRdb keeps only in-frame clonotypes and omits some of them. The profile shows roughly 67,000 clones, 75% of them singletons. This clonotype originated in a man aged 60-69 years in good health and CMV-seropositive. The gene calls are TRBV7-9 and TRBJ2-5; 9 bases match TRBD1. Sequenced sample: PBMCs. CDR3 DNA: TGTGCCAGCAGCTTCCGACAGGGGGAAGAGACCCAGTACTTC. This translates into CASSFRQGEETQYF.